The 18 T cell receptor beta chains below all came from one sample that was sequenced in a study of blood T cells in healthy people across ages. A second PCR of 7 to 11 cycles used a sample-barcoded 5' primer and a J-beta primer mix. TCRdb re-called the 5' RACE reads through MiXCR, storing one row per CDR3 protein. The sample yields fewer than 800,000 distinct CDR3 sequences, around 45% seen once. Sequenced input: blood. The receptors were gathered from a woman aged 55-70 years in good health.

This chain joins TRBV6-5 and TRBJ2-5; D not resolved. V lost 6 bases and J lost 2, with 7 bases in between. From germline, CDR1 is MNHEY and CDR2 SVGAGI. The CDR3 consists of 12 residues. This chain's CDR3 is CASRTPQETQYF. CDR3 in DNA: TGTGCCAGCAGAACACCTCAAGAGACCCAGTACTTC.

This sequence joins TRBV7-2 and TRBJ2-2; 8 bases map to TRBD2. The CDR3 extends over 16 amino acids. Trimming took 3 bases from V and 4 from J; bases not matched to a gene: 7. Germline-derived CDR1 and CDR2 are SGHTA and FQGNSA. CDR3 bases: TGTGCCAGCAGCTTCCCGGGAGGGCCGGGCACCGGGGAGCTGTTTTTT. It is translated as CASSFPGGPGTGELFF.

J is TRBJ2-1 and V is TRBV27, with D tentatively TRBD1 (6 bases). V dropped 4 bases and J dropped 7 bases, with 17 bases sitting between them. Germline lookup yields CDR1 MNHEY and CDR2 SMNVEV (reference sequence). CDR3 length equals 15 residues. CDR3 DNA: TGTGCCAGCAGTTCAGGGGTCTTGAATGGAAATGAGCAGTTCTTC. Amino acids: CASSSGVLNGNEQFF.

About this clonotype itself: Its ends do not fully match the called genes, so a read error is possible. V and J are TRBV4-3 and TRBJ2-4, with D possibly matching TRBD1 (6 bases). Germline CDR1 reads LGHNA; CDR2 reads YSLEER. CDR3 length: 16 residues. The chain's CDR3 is CASNQVGTGAKNIQYF. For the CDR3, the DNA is TGCGCCAGCAACCAAGTAGGTACAGGGGCCAAAAACATTCAGTACTTC.

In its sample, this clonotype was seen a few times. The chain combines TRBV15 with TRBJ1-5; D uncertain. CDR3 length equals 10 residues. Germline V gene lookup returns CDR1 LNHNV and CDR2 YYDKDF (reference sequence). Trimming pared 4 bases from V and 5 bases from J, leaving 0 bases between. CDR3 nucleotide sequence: TGTGCCACCAGCAATCAGCCCCAGCATTTT. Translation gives CATSNQPQHF. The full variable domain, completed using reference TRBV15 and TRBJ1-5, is DAMVIQNPRYQVTQFGKPVTLSCSQTLNHNVMYWYQQKSSQAPKLLFHYYDKDFNNEADTPDNFQSRRPNTSFCFLDIRSPGLGDTAMYLCATSNQPQHFGDGTRLSIL.

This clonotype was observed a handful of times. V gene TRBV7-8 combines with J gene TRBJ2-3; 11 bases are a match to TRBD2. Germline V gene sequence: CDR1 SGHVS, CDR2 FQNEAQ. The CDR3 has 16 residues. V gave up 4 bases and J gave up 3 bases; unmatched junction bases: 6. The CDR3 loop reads CASSSRLAGITDTQYF. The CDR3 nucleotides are TGTGCCAGCAGCTCCAGACTAGCGGGAATTACAGATACGCAGTATTTT.

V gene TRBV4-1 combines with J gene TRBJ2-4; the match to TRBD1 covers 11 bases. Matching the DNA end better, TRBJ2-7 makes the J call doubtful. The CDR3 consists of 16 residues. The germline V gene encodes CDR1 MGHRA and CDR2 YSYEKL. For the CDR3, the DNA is TGCGCCAGCAGCGGACAGGGGGCGGTCTACTCCTACGAGCAGTACTTC. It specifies CASSGQGAVYSYEQYF.

CDR3 region: CSVRDSLNEKLFF. DNA of the CDR3: TGCAGTGTCCGGGACAGCTTAAATGAAAAACTGTTTTTT. The V gene is TRBV20-1, the J gene TRBJ1-4; 7 bases match TRBD1. The CDR3 loop spans 13 amino acids. The germline V gene encodes CDR1 DFQATT and CDR2 SNEGSKA (reference sequence). J gave up 5 bases and V 7 bases, and 7 bases lay outside the gene matches.

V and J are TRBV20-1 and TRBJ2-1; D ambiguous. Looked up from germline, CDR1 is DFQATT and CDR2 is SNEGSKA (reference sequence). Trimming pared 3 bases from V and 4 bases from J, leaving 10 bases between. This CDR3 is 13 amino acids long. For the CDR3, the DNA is TGCAGTGCTAGTGAATCTGATTACAATGAGCAGTTCTTC. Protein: CSASESDYNEQFF.

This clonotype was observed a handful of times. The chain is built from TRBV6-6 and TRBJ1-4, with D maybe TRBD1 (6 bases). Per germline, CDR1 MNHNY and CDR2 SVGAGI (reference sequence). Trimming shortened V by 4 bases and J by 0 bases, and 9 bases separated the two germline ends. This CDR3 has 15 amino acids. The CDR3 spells CASSLDRATNEKLFF. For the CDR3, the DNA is TGTGCCAGCAGTTTGGACAGAGCAACTAATGAAAAACTGTTTTTT.

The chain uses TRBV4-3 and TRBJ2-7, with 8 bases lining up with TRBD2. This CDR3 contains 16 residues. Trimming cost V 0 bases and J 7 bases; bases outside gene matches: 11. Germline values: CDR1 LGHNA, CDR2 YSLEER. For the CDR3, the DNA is TGCGCCAGCAGCCAAGATCGAGGACTAGCCCCCACTGAGCAGTACTTC. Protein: CASSQDRGLAPTEQYF.

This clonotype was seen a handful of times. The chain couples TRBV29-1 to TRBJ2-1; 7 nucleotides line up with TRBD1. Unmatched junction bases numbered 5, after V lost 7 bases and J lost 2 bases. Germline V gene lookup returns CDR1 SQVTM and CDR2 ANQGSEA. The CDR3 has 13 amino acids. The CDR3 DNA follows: TGCAGCGGGAGACAGGGTACCTACAATGAGCAGTTCTTC. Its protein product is CSGRQGTYNEQFF.

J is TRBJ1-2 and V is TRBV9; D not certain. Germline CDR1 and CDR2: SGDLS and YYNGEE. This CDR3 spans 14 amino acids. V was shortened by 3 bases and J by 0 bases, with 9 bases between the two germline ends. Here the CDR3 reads CASSAHRANYGYTF. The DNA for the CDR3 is TGTGCCAGCAGCGCCCATCGGGCTAACTATGGCTACACCTTC. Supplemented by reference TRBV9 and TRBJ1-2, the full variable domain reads DSGVTQTPKHLITATGQRVTLRCSPRSGDLSVYWYQQSLDQGLQFLIQYYNGEERAKGNILERFSAQQFPDLHSELNLSSLELGDSALYFCASSAHRANYGYTFGSGTRLTVV.

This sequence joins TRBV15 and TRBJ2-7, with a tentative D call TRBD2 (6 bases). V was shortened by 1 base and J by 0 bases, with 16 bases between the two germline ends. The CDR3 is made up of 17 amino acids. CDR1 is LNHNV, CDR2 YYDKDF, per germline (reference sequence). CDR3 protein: CATSRVWGVADSYEQYF. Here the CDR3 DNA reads TGTGCCACCAGCAGAGTTTGGGGGGTTGCCGACTCCTACGAGCAGTACTTC.

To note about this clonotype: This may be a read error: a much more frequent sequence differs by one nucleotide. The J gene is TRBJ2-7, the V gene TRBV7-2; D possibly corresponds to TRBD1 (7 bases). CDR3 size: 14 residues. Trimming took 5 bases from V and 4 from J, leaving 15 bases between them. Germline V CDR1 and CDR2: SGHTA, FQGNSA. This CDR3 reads CASSVESGGYEQYF. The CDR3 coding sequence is TGTGCCAGCAGCGTAGAGTCAGGGGGGTACGAGCAGTACTTC.

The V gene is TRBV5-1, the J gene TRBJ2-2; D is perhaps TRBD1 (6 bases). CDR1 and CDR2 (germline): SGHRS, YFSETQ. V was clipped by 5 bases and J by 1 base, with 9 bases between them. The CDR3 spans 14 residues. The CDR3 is CASRTGQNTGELFF. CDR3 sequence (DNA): TGCGCCAGCAGGACGGGACAGAACACCGGGGAGCTGTTTTTT.

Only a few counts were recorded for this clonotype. The CDR3 nucleotides are TGTGCCAGCAAGGGGGGCGCGTCCTATAATTCACCCCTCCACTTT. Residues: CASKGGASYNSPLHF. V usage is TRBV2 and J usage is TRBJ1-6; a possible D gene is TRBD1 (6 bases). CDR1 is SNHLY and CDR2 is FYNNEI in the germline V gene. This CDR3 has 15 residues. The V end lost 7 bases, the J end lost 1 base, and 11 bases lay between the germline ends.

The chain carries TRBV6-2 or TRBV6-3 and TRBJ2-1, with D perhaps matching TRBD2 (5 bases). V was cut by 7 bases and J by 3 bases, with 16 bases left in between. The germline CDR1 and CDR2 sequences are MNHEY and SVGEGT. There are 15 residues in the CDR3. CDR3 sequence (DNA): TGTGCCAGCAATAGTATCAGCGGAAACTACAATGAGCAGTTCTTC. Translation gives CASNSISGNYNEQFF.